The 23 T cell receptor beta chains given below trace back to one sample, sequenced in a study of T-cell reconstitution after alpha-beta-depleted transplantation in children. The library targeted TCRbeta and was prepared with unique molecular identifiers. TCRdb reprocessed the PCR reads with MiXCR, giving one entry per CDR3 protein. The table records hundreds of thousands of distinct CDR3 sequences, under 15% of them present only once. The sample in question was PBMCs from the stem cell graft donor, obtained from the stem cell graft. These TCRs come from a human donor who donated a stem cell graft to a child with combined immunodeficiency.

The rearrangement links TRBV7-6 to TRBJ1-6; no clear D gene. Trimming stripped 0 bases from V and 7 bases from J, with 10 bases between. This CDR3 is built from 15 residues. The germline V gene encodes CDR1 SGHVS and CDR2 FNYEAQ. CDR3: CASSLAVRMNSPLHF. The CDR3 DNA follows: TGTGCCAGCAGCTTAGCGGTCCGGATGAATTCACCCCTCCACTTT.

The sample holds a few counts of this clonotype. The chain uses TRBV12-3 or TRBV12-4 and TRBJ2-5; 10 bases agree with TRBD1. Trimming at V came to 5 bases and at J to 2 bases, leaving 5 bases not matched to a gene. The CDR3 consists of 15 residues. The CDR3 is CASSIGTGAQETQYF. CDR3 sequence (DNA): TGTGCCAGCAGTATCGGGACAGGGGCACAAGAGACCCAGTACTTC.

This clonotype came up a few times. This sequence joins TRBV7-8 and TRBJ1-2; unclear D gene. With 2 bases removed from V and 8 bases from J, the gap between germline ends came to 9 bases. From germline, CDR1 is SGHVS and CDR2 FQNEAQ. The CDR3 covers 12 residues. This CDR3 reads CASSLFGRGYTF. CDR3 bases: TGTGCCAGCAGCTTATTCGGGAGGGGCTACACCTTC.

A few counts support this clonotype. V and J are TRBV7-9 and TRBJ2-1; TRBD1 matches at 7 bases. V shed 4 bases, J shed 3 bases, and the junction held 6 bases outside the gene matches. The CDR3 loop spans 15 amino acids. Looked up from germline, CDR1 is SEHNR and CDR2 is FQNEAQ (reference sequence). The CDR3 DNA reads TGTGCCAGCAGCTCCGGACAGGTTAACTACAATGAGCAGTTCTTC. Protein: CASSSGQVNYNEQFF.

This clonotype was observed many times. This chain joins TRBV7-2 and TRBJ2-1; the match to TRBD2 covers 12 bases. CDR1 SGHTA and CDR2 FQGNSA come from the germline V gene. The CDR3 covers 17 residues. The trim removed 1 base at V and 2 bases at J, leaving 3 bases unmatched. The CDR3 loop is CASSLGLAGAPYNEQFF. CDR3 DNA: TGTGCCAGCAGCTTAGGACTAGCGGGGGCCCCCTACAATGAGCAGTTCTTC.

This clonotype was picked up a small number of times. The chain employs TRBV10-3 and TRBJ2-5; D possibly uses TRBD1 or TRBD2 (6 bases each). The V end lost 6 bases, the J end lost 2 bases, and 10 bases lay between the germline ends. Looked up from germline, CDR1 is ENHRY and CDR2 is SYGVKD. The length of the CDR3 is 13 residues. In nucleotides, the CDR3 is TGTGCCATCAGGGGGGGCTCTCAAGAGACCCAGTACTTC. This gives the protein CAIRGGSQETQYF.

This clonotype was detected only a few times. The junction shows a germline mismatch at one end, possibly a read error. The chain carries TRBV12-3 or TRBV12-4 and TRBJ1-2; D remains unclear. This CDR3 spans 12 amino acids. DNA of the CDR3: TGTGCCAGCAGCCACGGACTCCCCGGGAGTCGCTTC. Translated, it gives CASSHGLPGSRF.

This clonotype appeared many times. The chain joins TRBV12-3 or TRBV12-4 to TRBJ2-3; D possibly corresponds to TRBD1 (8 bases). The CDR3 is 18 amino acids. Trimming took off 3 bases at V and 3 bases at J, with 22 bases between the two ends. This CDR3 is CASSFGQGGVEPTDTQYF. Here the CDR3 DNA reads TGTGCCAGCAGTTTCGGACAGGGAGGGGTAGAGCCGACAGATACGCAGTATTTT.

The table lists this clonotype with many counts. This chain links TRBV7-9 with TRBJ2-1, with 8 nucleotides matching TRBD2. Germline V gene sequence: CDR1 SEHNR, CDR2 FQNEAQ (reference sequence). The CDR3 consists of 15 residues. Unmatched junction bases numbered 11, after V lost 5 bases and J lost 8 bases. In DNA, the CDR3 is TGTGCCAGCAGCCCACGGGAGGGCCTAGGATATGAGCAGTTCTTC. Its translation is CASSPREGLGYEQFF.

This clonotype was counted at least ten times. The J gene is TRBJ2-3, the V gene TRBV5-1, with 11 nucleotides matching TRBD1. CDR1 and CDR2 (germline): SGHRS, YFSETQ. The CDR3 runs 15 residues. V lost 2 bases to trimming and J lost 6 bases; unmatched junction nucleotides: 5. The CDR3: CASSFRDRGTDTQYF. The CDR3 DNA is TGCGCCAGCAGCTTCCGGGACAGGGGGACGGATACGCAGTATTTT. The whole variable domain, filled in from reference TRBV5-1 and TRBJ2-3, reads KAGVTQTPRYLIKTRGQQVTLSCSPISGHRSVSWYQQTPGQGLQFLFEYFSETQRNKGNFPGRFSGRQFSNSRSEMNVSTLELGDSALYLCASSFRDRGTDTQYFGPGTRLTVL.

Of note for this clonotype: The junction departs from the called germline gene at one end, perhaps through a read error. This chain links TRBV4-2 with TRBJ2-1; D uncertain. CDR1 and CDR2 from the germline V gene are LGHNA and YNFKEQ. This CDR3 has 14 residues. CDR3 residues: CASSPELSCNEQFF. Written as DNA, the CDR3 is TGTGCCAGCAGCCCGGAGCTCTCCTGCAATGAGCAGTTCTTC.

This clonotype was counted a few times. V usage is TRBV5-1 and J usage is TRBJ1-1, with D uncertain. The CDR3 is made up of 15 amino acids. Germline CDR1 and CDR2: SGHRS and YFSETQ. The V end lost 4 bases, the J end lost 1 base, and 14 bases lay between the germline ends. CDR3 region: CASSLTGDPNTEAFF. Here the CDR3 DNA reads TGCGCCAGCAGCCTGACGGGAGACCCGAACACTGAAGCTTTCTTT.

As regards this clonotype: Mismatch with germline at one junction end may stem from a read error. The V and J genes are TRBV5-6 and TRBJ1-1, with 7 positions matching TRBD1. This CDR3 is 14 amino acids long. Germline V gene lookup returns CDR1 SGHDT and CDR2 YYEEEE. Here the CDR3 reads CASGLRGRNTEAFF. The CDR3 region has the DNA TGTGCCAGCGGCTTGAGGGGGCGGAACACTGAAGCTTTCTTT.

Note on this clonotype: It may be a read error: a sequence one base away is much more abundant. This CDR3 reads CASTIAQGSPGF. DNA for the CDR3: TGTGCCAGCACCATAGCCCAGGGAAGCCCCGGGTTT. This chain uses TRBV6-5 with TRBJ1-4; D perhaps matches TRBD1 (5 bases). This CDR3 spans 12 amino acids. In germline, CDR1 is MNHEY, CDR2 SVGAGI.

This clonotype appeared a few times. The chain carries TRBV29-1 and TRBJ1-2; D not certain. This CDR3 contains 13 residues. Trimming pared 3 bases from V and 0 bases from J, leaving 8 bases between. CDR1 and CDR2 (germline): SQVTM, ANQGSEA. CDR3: CSVDKESNYGYTF. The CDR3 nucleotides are TGCAGCGTTGATAAAGAGTCTAACTATGGCTACACCTTC.

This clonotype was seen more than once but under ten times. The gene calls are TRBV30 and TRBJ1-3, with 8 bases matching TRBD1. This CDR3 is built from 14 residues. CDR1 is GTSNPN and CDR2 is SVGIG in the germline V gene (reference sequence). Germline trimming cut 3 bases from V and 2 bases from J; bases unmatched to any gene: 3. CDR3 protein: CAWSRQGTGNTIYF. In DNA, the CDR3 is TGTGCCTGGAGCCGACAGGGGACTGGAAACACCATATATTTT.

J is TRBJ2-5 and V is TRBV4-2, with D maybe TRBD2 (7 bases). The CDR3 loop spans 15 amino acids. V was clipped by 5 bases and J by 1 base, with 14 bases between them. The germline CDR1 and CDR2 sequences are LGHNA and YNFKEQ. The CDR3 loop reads CASSALGGAQETQYF. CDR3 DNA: TGTGCCAGCAGCGCGCTGGGGGGGGCCCAAGAGACCCAGTACTTC.

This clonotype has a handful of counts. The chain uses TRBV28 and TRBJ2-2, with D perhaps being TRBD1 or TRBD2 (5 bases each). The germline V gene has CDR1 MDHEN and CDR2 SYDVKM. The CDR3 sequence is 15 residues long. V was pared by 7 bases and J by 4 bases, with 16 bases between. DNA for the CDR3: TGTGCCAGCAATCTTGATTCCGGGACCACCGGGGAGCTGTTTTTT. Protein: CASNLDSGTTGELFF.

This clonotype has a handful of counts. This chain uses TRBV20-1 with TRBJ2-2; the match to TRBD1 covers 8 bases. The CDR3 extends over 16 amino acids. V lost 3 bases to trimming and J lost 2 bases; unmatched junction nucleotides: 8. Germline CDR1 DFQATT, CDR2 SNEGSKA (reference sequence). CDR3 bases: TGCAGTGCTAGCGAGGACAGGGTAGGAAACACCGGGGAGCTGTTTTTT. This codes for CSASEDRVGNTGELFF.

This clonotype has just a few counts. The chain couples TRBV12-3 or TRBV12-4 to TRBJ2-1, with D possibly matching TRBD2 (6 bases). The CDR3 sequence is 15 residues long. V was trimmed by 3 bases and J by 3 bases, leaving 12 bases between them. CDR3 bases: TGTGCCAGCAGTTTCGCCAGCGGGCACTACAATGAGCAGTTCTTC. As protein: CASSFASGHYNEQFF.

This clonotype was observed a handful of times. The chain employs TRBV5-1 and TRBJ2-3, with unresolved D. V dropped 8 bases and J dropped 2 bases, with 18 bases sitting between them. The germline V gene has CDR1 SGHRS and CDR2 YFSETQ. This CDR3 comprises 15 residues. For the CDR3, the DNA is TGCGCCAGGAGCAAGAAGGACGCTATCACAGATACGCAGTATTTT. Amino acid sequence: CARSKKDAITDTQYF.

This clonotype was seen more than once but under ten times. The DNA of the CDR3 is TGTGCCAGCTGTAGAGGGACAGTTCCCTACGAGCAGTACTTC. Its protein is CASCRGTVPYEQYF. The chain links TRBV25-1 to TRBJ2-7, with 7 positions matching TRBD1. The V and J ends lost 8 bases and 2 bases, in that order; junction bases with no gene match: 9. CDR1 MGHDK and CDR2 SYGVNS come from the germline V gene. The CDR3 has 14 amino acids.

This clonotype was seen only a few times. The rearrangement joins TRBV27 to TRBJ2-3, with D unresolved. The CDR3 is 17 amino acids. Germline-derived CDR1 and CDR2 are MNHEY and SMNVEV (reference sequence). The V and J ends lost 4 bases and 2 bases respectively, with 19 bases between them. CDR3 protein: CASSSLRVNTATDTQYF. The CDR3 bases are TGTGCCAGCAGTTCTCTAAGGGTCAATACAGCCACAGATACGCAGTATTTT.